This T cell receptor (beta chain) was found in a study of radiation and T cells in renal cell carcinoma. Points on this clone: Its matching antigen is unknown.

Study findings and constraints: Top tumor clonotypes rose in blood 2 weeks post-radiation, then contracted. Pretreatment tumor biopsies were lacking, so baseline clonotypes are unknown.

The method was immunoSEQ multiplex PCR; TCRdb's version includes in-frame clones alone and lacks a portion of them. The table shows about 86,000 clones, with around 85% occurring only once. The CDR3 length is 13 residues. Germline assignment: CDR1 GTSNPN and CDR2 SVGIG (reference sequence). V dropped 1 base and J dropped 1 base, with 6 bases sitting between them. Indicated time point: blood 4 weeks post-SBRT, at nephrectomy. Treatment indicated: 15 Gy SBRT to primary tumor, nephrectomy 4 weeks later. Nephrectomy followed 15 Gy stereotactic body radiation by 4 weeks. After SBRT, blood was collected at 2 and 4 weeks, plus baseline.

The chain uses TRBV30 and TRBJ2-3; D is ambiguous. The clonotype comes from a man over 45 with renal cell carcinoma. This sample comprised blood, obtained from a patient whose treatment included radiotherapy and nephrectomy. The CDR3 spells CAWSDTGTDTQYF. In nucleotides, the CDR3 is TGTGCCTGGAGTGATACCGGCACAGATACGCAGTATTTT.